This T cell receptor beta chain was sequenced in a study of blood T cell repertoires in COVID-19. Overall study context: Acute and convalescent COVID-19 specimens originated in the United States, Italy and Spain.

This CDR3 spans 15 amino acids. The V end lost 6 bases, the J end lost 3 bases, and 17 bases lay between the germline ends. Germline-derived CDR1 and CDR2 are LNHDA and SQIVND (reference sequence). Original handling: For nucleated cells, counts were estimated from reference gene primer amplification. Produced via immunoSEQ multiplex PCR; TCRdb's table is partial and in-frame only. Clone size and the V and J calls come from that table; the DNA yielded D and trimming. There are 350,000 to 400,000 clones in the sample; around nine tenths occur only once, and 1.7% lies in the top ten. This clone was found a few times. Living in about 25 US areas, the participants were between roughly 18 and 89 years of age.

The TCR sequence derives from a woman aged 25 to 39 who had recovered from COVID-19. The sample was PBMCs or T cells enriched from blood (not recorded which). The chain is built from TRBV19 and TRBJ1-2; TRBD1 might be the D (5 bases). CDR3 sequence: CASRNTGLSHYGYTF. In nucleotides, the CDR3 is TGTGCCAGTAGGAACACGGGACTCTCGCACTATGGCTACACCTTC.